Presented here are 8 T cell receptor beta chains from one specimen sequenced in a study of T-cell memory formation after mild COVID-19. Using its own MiXCR run on the 5' RACE reads, TCRdb lists one record per CDR3 protein. The sample holds 250,000 to 300,000 distinct CDR3 sequences, around 15% seen once. The sample was PBMCs or a T cell subset sorted from them (not recorded which). The origin of the receptors is a man aged 18 to 35 who had mild COVID-19 (a few samples of this study predate the infection). Cell type and time point are not known.

V is TRBV10-3 and J is TRBJ1-6; D gene unclear. Germline CDR1 and CDR2: ENHRY and SYGVKD. With 10 bases removed from V and 3 bases from J, the gap between germline ends came to 10 bases. The CDR3 contains 13 residues. The CDR3 region is CATQMGYNSPLHF. The CDR3 DNA reads as TGTGCCACCCAAATGGGCTATAATTCACCCCTCCACTTT.

In its sample, this clonotype was seen many times. The V and J genes are TRBV4-3 and TRBJ1-1, with D unresolved. Between the trimmed V and J ends, which lost 1 base and 2 bases, there was a span of 11 bases. In germline, CDR1 is LGHNA, CDR2 YSLEER. The CDR3 length is 15 residues. This CDR3 reads CASSQVRTRNTEAFF. CDR3 in DNA: TGCGCCAGCAGCCAAGTCCGAACGAGAAACACTGAAGCTTTCTTT.

There are a few counts of this clonotype. The chain combines TRBV20-1 with TRBJ2-1, with 7 bases lining up with TRBD1. Germline loops: CDR1 DFQATT, CDR2 SNEGSKA (reference sequence). The CDR3 covers 12 residues. Trimming at V came to 4 bases and at J to 6 bases, leaving 3 bases not matched to a gene. This CDR3 reads CSATTGVNEQFF. CDR3 sequence (DNA): TGCAGTGCTACCACAGGGGTCAATGAGCAGTTCTTC.

The sample holds a few counts of this clonotype. The chain recombines TRBV12-3 or TRBV12-4 with TRBJ2-7; D possibly matches TRBD1 or TRBD2 (6 bases each). The CDR3 is 13 amino acids. Trimming removed 7 bases at V and 6 bases at J, with 16 bases between. The CDR3 here is CASTRGRGGEQYF. In DNA form, the CDR3 reads TGTGCCAGCACCCGTGGCAGGGGAGGCGAGCAGTACTTC.

This clonotype occurred a few times. This chain joins TRBV7-9 and TRBJ1-4; D is perhaps TRBD1 (6 bases). Between the trimmed V and J ends, which lost 3 bases and 4 bases, there was a span of 12 bases. From germline, CDR1 is SEHNR and CDR2 FQNEAQ (reference sequence). The CDR3 runs 15 residues. Written as DNA, the CDR3 is TGTGCCAGCAGCTTGTCAGGACAGATTAATGAAAAACTGTTTTTT. Translating gives CASSLSGQINEKLFF.

This clonotype has more than one count but fewer than ten. The gene calls are TRBV20-1 and TRBJ2-3; TRBD1 might be the D (5 bases). Germline V lookup: CDR1 DFQATT, CDR2 SNEGSKA (reference sequence). There are 11 residues in the CDR3. Trimming removed 6 bases at V and 5 bases at J, with 9 bases between. The CDR3: CSALGRDTQYF. The CDR3 bases are TGCAGTGCCCTGGGGCGAGATACGCAGTATTTT.

This chain connects TRBV4-1 to TRBJ2-1; the match to TRBD2 covers 7 bases. The trim removed 1 base at V and 5 bases at J, leaving 5 bases unmatched. The germline V gene has CDR1 MGHRA and CDR2 YSYEKL. The CDR3 spans 15 residues. In DNA, the CDR3 is TGCGCCAGCAGCCAAGCCGCGGGGGTTAACAATGAGCAGTTCTTC. As protein: CASSQAAGVNNEQFF.

The rearrangement uses TRBV4-1 and TRBJ2-7; TRBD1 or TRBD2 may be the D gene (5 bases each). The V gene lost 1 base and the J gene lost 2 bases, with 12 bases spanning the gap. CDR1 is MGHRA, CDR2 YSYEKL, per germline. The CDR3 has 15 residues. DNA of the CDR3: TGCGCCAGCAGCCAAGGACCGCAGGGAGCCTACGAGCAGTACTTC. Amino acid sequence: CASSQGPQGAYEQYF.